The 11 T cell receptor beta chains below come from one sample, sequenced in a study of blood T cells in healthy people across ages. A J-beta primer mix and a sample-barcoded 5' primer were used in a second PCR of roughly 6 to 11 cycles. MiXCR was run by TCRdb on the 5' RACE reads, yielding one entry per CDR3 protein. The data show over a million distinct CDR3 sequences, approximately 38% seen once. The specimen sequenced was blood. These receptors were taken from a woman younger than 30 in good health.

This clonotype has a handful of counts. This rearrangement joins TRBV6-5 to TRBJ2-5, with D unresolved. This CDR3 contains 12 residues. Germline V gene data show CDR1 as MNHEY and CDR2 as SVGAGI. V was trimmed by 10 bases and J by 2 bases, leaving 11 bases between them. CDR3 DNA sequence: TGTGCCACCCTTGACGTACAAGAGACCCAGTACTTC. Its translation is CATLDVQETQYF.

This clonotype has only a few counts. This CDR3 reads CASSFPPDSIKKTQYF. CDR3 in DNA: TGTGCCAGCAGCTTCCCACCAGACTCGATAAAAAAGACCCAGTACTTC. V gene TRBV7-8 combines with J gene TRBJ2-7; D gene ambiguous. The tail of the sequence fits TRBJ2-5 better, so the J call may be wrong. Germline CDR1 reads SGHVS; CDR2 reads FQNEAQ. This CDR3 contains 16 residues.

The chain combines TRBV6-6 with TRBJ1-2, with D hard to call. Looked up from germline, CDR1 is MNHNY and CDR2 is SVGAGI (reference sequence). V was cut by 6 bases and J by 2 bases, with 13 bases left in between. The CDR3 is made up of 14 amino acids. CDR3: CASSPSKLNYGYTF. CDR3 sequence (DNA): TGTGCCAGCAGCCCCTCGAAGCTAAACTATGGCTACACCTTC.

The rearrangement links TRBV9 to TRBJ1-2; 9 bases line up with TRBD1. The CDR3 has 15 amino acids. From germline, CDR1 is SGDLS and CDR2 YYNGEE. Trimming took 0 bases from V and 10 from J; bases not matched to a gene: 10. The CDR3 loop reads CASSVVGQGELSYTF. The CDR3 bases are TGTGCCAGCAGCGTAGTGGGACAGGGAGAACTGTCCTACACCTTC.

This clonotype was detected only a few times. The rearrangement uses TRBV6-1 and TRBJ2-1; possibly TRBD1 for D (6 bases). V was shortened by 4 bases and J by 3 bases, with 10 bases between the two germline ends. The CDR3 runs to 14 residues. Germline CDR1 reads MNHNS; CDR2 reads SASEGT. The CDR3, as DNA: TGTGCCAGCAGTGGCACAGGGTTCTACAATGAGCAGTTCTTC. This sequence encodes CASSGTGFYNEQFF.

The chain combines TRBV7-8 with TRBJ2-1; the D gene is possibly TRBD2 (7 bases). Trimming stripped 3 bases from V and 6 bases from J, with 15 bases between. The CDR3 is made up of 15 amino acids. From germline, CDR1 is SGHVS and CDR2 FQNEAQ. The CDR3 sequence: CASSLGGASVNEQFF. The CDR3 DNA reads as TGTGCCAGCAGCTTGGGGGGGGCTAGCGTCAATGAGCAGTTCTTC.

The chain has TRBV25-1 and TRBJ2-2; unclear D gene. This CDR3 is 13 amino acids long. Trimming pared 4 bases from V and 4 bases from J, leaving 7 bases between. Germline V gives CDR1 MGHDK, CDR2 SYGVNS. The CDR3 loop is CASSGSATGELFF. The CDR3, as DNA: TGTGCCAGCAGTGGATCAGCCACCGGGGAGCTGTTTTTT.

The chain combines TRBV12-3 or TRBV12-4 with TRBJ1-2; 10 nucleotides match TRBD1. V shed 4 bases, J shed 3 bases, and the junction held 5 bases outside the gene matches. The length of the CDR3 is 15 residues. The CDR3 is CASSSDRGQHYGYTF. CDR3 nucleotide sequence: TGTGCCAGCAGTTCCGACAGGGGGCAGCACTATGGCTACACCTTC.

In its sample, this clonotype was seen many times. The chain links TRBV20-1 to TRBJ2-7; 8 bases are shared with TRBD2. Trimming cost V 3 bases and J 2 bases; bases outside gene matches: 3. Germline CDR1 is DFQATT and CDR2 is SNEGSKA (reference sequence). The CDR3 sequence is 13 residues long. CDR3 sequence (DNA): TGCAGTGCTAGCCCAGCGGGAGCCTACGAGCAGTACTTC. Translation gives CSASPAGAYEQYF.

The chain employs TRBV20-1 and TRBJ1-6; D perhaps matches TRBD1 (5 bases). There are 16 residues in the CDR3. CDR1 is DFQATT, CDR2 SNEGSKA, per germline (reference sequence). Between the trimmed V and J ends, which lost 0 bases and 12 bases, there was a span of 21 bases. CDR3 DNA: TGCAGTGCTAGAGATCCCGCCGGGACTGGACCCTTACCCCTCCACTTT. Its translation: CSARDPAGTGPLPLHF.

The chain couples TRBV12-3 or TRBV12-4 to TRBJ1-2; 7 bases align to TRBD1. The ends lost 7 bases at V and 4 bases at J; junction bases unmatched: 9. The length of the CDR3 is 14 residues. CDR3 sequence: CASTLTGVGYGYTF. CDR3 bases: TGTGCCAGCACCCTAACAGGGGTCGGCTATGGCTACACCTTC.